This is a list of T cell receptor beta chains from one sample in a study of T cell responses to AZD1222 COVID-19 vaccine. Sequencing used immunoSEQ multiplex PCR; TCRdb keeps in-frame clones, though not all of them. The sample includes more than 100,000 clones, roughly 90% of them seen just once. This specimen consisted of peripheral blood, obtained on day 0 of AZD1222 vaccination. These receptors were obtained from an adult in good health. CDR3s include the opening cysteine and the closing phenylalanine or tryptophan.

J: TRBJ1-5; length: 13; V: TRBV10-2; CDR3: CASGRGSYQPQHF
J: TRBJ1-5; length: 12; V: TRBV12-3/TRBV12-4; CDR3: CASRYSNQPQHF
J: TRBJ1-4; length: 12; V: TRBV14; CDR3: CASSQAGEKLFF
J: TRBJ2-7; length: 13; V: TRBV7-2; CDR3: CASSLKRGREQYF
J: TRBJ2-1; length: 13; V: TRBV12-3/TRBV12-4; CDR3: CASSLGLYNEQFF
J: TRBJ2-2; length: 15; V: TRBV10-3; CDR3: CAISERETRGGELFF
J: TRBJ1-5; length: 14; V: TRBV15; CDR3: CATSRGTAHGPQHF
J: TRBJ2-5; length: 15; V: TRBV23-1; CDR3: CASSHLGTGEETQYF
J: TRBJ2-4; length: 18; V: TRBV14; CDR3: CASSQEEGAGLSKNIQYF
J: TRBJ1-5; length: 14; V: TRBV11-2; CDR3: CASSLDLTNQPQHF
J: TRBJ2-3; length: 13; V: TRBV9; CDR3: CASSAGVTDTQYF
J: TRBJ1-1; length: 13; V: TRBV5-6; CDR3: CASRRDRGTEAFF
J: TRBJ2-1; length: 14; V: TRBV2; CDR3: CASTVRLVNNEQFF
J: TRBJ2-1; length: 15; V: TRBV23-1; CDR3: CASRGASATYNEQFF
J: TRBJ1-1; length: 17; V: TRBV24-1; CDR3: CATSDLPRTGRDTEAFF
J: TRBJ2-5; length: 13; V: TRBV27; CDR3: CASSFGARETQYF
J: TRBJ1-1; length: 14; V: TRBV5-1; CDR3: CASSLVGMNTEAFF
J: TRBJ1-1; length: 13; V: TRBV19; CDR3: CASTLTWNTEAFF
J: TRBJ2-1; length: 13; V: TRBV18; CDR3: CASSPSKPSEQFF
J: TRBJ1-2; length: 13; V: TRBV4-2; CDR3: CASSQQTGDGYTF
J: TRBJ2-1; length: 14; V: TRBV11-2; CDR3: CATQGIAGVRRQFF
J: TRBJ1-2; length: 13; V: TRBV6-1; CDR3: CASSETWLYGYTF
J: TRBJ2-5; length: 14; V: TRBV19; CDR3: CASSGPTRGETQYF
J: TRBJ2-2; length: 14; V: TRBV6-1; CDR3: CASSETAEAGELFF
J: TRBJ1-3; length: 13; V: TRBV11-2; CDR3: CAVSRRGGNTIYF
J: TRBJ2-1; length: 18; V: TRBV6-2/TRBV6-3; CDR3: CASSYSTQGSGASVEQFF
J: TRBJ1-2; length: 15; V: TRBV4-2; CDR3: CASSQDAGSDYGYTF
J: TRBJ2-7; length: 16; V: TRBV5-6; CDR3: CASSAPTSGISYEQYF
J: TRBJ2-1; length: 13; V: TRBV27; CDR3: CASSLLWDNEQFF
J: TRBJ1-1; length: 13; V: TRBV13; CDR3: CASTRGQNTEAFF
J: TRBJ2-7; length: 15; V: TRBV4-3; CDR3: CASSQDYGTGHEQYF
J: TRBJ2-7; length: 16; V: TRBV6-1; CDR3: CASSARQGPSFYEQYF
J: TRBJ2-1; length: 13; V: TRBV10-3; CDR3: CASSRDGYNEQFF
J: TRBJ2-7; length: 15; V: TRBV19; CDR3: CASSISTGGSYEQYF
J: TRBJ1-2; length: 14; V: TRBV5-6; CDR3: CASSSPARLYGYTF
J: TRBJ1-6; length: 15; V: TRBV6-5; CDR3: CASPRGPADNSPLHF
J: TRBJ2-1; length: 13; V: TRBV11-2; CDR3: CASSPGGRDEQFF
J: TRBJ2-1; length: 15; V: TRBV6-2/TRBV6-3; CDR3: CASTPDGDSRNEQFF
J: TRBJ1-1; length: 14; V: TRBV18; CDR3: CASSPAQRGTEAFF
J: TRBJ2-3; length: 17; V: TRBV4-1; CDR3: CASSQEPGLAATDTQYF
J: TRBJ2-2; length: 14; V: TRBV11-3; CDR3: CASSNQQGSGELFF
J: TRBJ2-7; length: 16; V: TRBV16; CDR3: CASSLQLATSSYEQYF
J: TRBJ1-2; length: 13; V: TRBV19; CDR3: CASSIVGSGGYTF
J: TRBJ1-5; length: 18; V: TRBV18; CDR3: CASSQSRDRGGSNQPQHF
J: TRBJ2-7; length: 16; V: TRBV6-5; CDR3: CASSYLAGGIPYEQYF
J: TRBJ2-1; length: 17; V: TRBV3-1/TRBV3-2; CDR3: CASSPILAPQGYNEQFF
J: TRBJ2-7; length: 14; V: TRBV5-1; CDR3: CASSPGSGADEQYF
J: TRBJ2-5; length: 15; V: TRBV2; CDR3: CAHQRLTGGQETQYF
J: TRBJ1-5; length: 14; V: TRBV4-1; CDR3: CASSPRDSGQPQHF
J: TRBJ2-5; length: 15; V: TRBV5-4; CDR3: CASSLAGGQQETQYF
J: TRBJ2-7; length: 13; V: TRBV7-2; CDR3: CASSLMGAGEQYF